A single sample is the source of the 17 T cell receptor beta chains below, sequenced in a study of T cell repertoires in cytomegalovirus infection. Each CDR3 protein gets one entry after TCRdb re-called the reads with MiXCR. The top ten hold 10% to 13% of the sample, which has 480,000 or so distinct CDR3 sequences, approximately 10% seen once. The sequenced sample consisted of PBMCs. These TCRs come from a human donor in good health (CMV status not recorded). Some clones in this sample may be carry-over from other donors' samples.

About this clonotype itself: A much larger clone sits a single nucleotide away, making a read error possible. The J gene is TRBJ2-7, the V gene TRBV6-5, with D perhaps being TRBD1 or TRBD2 (5 bases each). V lost 1 base and J 9 bases, leaving 16 bases between the germline ends. Per germline, CDR1 MNHEY and CDR2 SVGAGI. The CDR3 sequence is 14 residues long. CDR3 DNA sequence: TGTGCCAGCAGTTACTACCGGACTGGGGACGGGCAGTACTTC. This sequence encodes CASSYYRTGDGQYF.

This clonotype was detected ten times or more. The chain has TRBV7-6 and TRBJ2-1, with D possibly matching TRBD1 (6 bases). With 0 bases removed from V and 8 bases from J, the gap between germline ends came to 11 bases. Germline assignment: CDR1 SGHVS and CDR2 FNYEAQ. The CDR3 runs 14 residues. The CDR3 reads CASSLATGSDEQFF. CDR3 coding DNA: TGTGCCAGCAGCTTAGCCACAGGGAGCGATGAGCAGTTCTTC.

This clonotype was seen a handful of times. The V call is TRBV7-9, the J call TRBJ2-1; D possibly corresponds to TRBD2 (6 bases). The germline V and J ends were trimmed by 5 bases and 0 bases, with 17 bases remaining between them. The length of the CDR3 is 17 residues. The V gene's germline CDR1 is SEHNR and CDR2 FQNEAQ (reference sequence). The CDR3 bases are TGTGCCAGCAGCCGGAGGGGAGGTCTTAGCTCCTACAATGAGCAGTTCTTC. Protein product: CASSRRGGLSSYNEQFF.

The gene calls are TRBV7-9 and TRBJ1-6; no definite D call. Germline lookup yields CDR1 SEHNR and CDR2 FQNEAQ (reference sequence). This CDR3 contains 16 residues. V lost 6 bases to trimming and J lost 8 bases, with 20 bases between them. The CDR3 DNA reads TGTGCCAGCAGTTCCGTCACCGGGAACCCTGATTCACCCCTCCACTTT. Encoded protein: CASSSVTGNPDSPLHF.

This clonotype was recorded at least ten times. The rearrangement links TRBV20-1 to TRBJ1-1, with D unclear. CDR1 DFQATT and CDR2 SNEGSKA come from the germline V gene (reference sequence). The CDR3 is 16 residues long. The V end was cut by 1 base, the J end by 1 base, with 16 bases between. CDR3 residues: CSARGMRVSQNTEAFF. The CDR3 DNA is TGCAGTGCTAGAGGGATGAGGGTTTCTCAGAACACTGAAGCTTTCTTT.

This clonotype was counted at least ten times. The chain links TRBV2 to TRBJ1-2; 8 nucleotides match TRBD1. This CDR3 spans 13 amino acids. The germline gives CDR1 SNHLY, CDR2 FYNNEI. The ends lost 4 bases at V and 11 bases at J; junction bases unmatched: 9. CDR3 protein: CASSGQGNLRYTF. The CDR3 nucleotides are TGTGCCAGCAGTGGACAGGGGAATCTGCGGTACACCTTC. The entire variable domain, with the rest obtained from reference TRBV2 and TRBJ1-2, is as follows: EPEVTQTPSHQVTQMGQEVILRCVPISNHLYFYWYRQILGQKVEFLVSFYNNEISEKSEIFDDQFSVERPDGSNFTLKIRSTKLEDSAMYFCASSGQGNLRYTFGSGTRLTVV.

As to this clonotype: A much larger clone is a single base away; this may be a read error. CDR3 nucleotide sequence: TGTGCCAGCAGTTTAAAGCAGACAGATACGCAGTATTTT. Protein: CASSLKQTDTQYF. The V and J genes are TRBV28 and TRBJ2-3; D is undetermined. The CDR3 extends over 13 amino acids. Deletions cut 2 bases from V and 3 bases from J, with 6 bases between. Germline lookup yields CDR1 MDHEN and CDR2 SYDVKM.

Only a few counts were recorded for this clonotype. The chain is built from TRBV29-1 and TRBJ1-2, with D perhaps TRBD1 (5 bases). The CDR3 has 11 amino acids. Trimming stripped 4 bases from V and 6 bases from J, with 9 bases between. Germline V gives CDR1 SQVTM, CDR2 ANQGSEA. The CDR3, as DNA: TGCAGCGTTGGACAGAATAATGGCTACACCTTC. The encoded protein is CSVGQNNGYTF.

This clonotype appeared many times. The chain couples TRBV11-2 to TRBJ2-3; D not resolved. The CDR3 sequence is 13 residues long. Germline V CDR1 and CDR2: SGHAT, FQNNGV. V lost 5 bases and J lost 6, with 12 bases in between. CDR3 loop: CASSLEPADTQYF. In DNA form, the CDR3 reads TGTGCCAGCAGCCTCGAGCCCGCCGATACGCAGTATTTT.

In its sample, this clonotype was seen many times. The chain couples TRBV7-9 to TRBJ1-5, with D unclear. The CDR3 runs to 13 residues. V shed 3 bases and J shed 3 bases, with 6 bases lying between them. In germline, CDR1 is SEHNR, CDR2 FQNEAQ (reference sequence). This chain's CDR3 is CASSFGNNQPQHF. CDR3 coding DNA: TGTGCCAGCAGCTTTGGCAACAATCAGCCCCAGCATTTT.

This clonotype was counted many times. The chain recombines TRBV6-1 with TRBJ1-2; TRBD1 matches 7 bases. Germline assignment: CDR1 MNHNS and CDR2 SASEGT. The length of the CDR3 is 17 residues. The ends lost 3 bases at V and 1 base at J; junction bases unmatched: 11. The chain's CDR3 is CASSDGGTVDINYGYTF. CDR3 DNA sequence: TGTGCCAGCAGTGACGGTGGGACAGTGGACATTAACTATGGCTACACCTTC.

This clonotype showed up just a few times. In DNA form, the CDR3 reads TGTGCCAGCTCACCATCCGGACAGGCGGGTTCGGGCACTGAAGCTTTCTTT. It translates to CASSPSGQAGSGTEAFF. The chain has TRBV18 and TRBJ1-1, with 7 bases lining up with TRBD1. The CDR3 runs to 17 residues. The V and J ends lost 2 bases and 4 bases, in that order; junction bases with no gene match: 13. Germline V gives CDR1 KGHSH, CDR2 LQKENI.

This chain connects TRBV28 to TRBJ2-4; 12 bases are a match to TRBD1. CDR3 length equals 18 residues. Germline-derived CDR1 and CDR2 are MDHEN and SYDVKM. The V gene end was trimmed by 8 bases and the J gene end by 3 bases; junction bases not matched to a gene: 14. The CDR3 sequence: CASGGDRGRGSLKNIQYF. In nucleotides, the CDR3 is TGTGCCAGCGGGGGGGACAGGGGGCGCGGGAGCCTCAAAAACATTCAGTACTTC.

This clonotype was picked up many times. The genes are TRBV5-4 and TRBJ2-1; the D is unclear. V was clipped by 0 bases and J by 7 bases, with 11 bases between them. CDR1 and CDR2 (germline): SGHNT, YYREEE (reference sequence). This CDR3 has 14 residues. CDR3 DNA: TGTGCCAGCAGCTTGGATCCAAGCCGGAATGAGCAGTTCTTC. As protein: CASSLDPSRNEQFF.

J is TRBJ2-3 and V is TRBV3-1, with TRBD2 matching 15 bases. Germline V gives CDR1 LGHDT, CDR2 YNNKEL (reference sequence). This CDR3 is built from 20 residues. Trimming at V came to 1 base and at J to 6 bases, leaving 14 bases not matched to a gene. The CDR3 protein is CASSQALGTSGGTPLDTQYF. The DNA for the CDR3 is TGTGCCAGCAGCCAAGCACTGGGGACTAGCGGGGGGACCCCTTTGGATACGCAGTATTTT.

The chain is built from TRBV7-9 and TRBJ2-7; no definite D call. Per germline, CDR1 SEHNR and CDR2 FQNEAQ (reference sequence). With 3 bases removed from V and 6 bases from J, the gap between germline ends came to 12 bases. The CDR3 has 13 residues. The CDR3 coding sequence is TGTGCCAGCAGCTTGGGGTGGGGAATCGAGCAGTACTTC. The encoded protein is CASSLGWGIEQYF. Together with reference TRBV7-9 and TRBJ2-7, the CDR3 gives the full variable domain: DTGVSQNPRHKITKRGQNVTFRCDPISEHNRLYWYRQTLGQGPEFLTYFQNEAQLEKSRLLSDRFSAERPKGSFSTLEIQRTEQGDSAMYLCASSLGWGIEQYFGPGTRLTVT.

This clonotype was recorded a few times. In DNA, the CDR3 is TGCGCCAGCAGCCAGCCCGCTCGGGGTCGCGACACTGAAGCTTTCTTT. It yields the protein CASSQPARGRDTEAFF. The rearrangement joins TRBV4-1 to TRBJ1-1; D ambiguous. Trimming shortened V by 3 bases and J by 3 bases, and 17 bases separated the two germline ends. Germline CDR1 is MGHRA and CDR2 is YSYEKL. The length of the CDR3 is 16 residues.